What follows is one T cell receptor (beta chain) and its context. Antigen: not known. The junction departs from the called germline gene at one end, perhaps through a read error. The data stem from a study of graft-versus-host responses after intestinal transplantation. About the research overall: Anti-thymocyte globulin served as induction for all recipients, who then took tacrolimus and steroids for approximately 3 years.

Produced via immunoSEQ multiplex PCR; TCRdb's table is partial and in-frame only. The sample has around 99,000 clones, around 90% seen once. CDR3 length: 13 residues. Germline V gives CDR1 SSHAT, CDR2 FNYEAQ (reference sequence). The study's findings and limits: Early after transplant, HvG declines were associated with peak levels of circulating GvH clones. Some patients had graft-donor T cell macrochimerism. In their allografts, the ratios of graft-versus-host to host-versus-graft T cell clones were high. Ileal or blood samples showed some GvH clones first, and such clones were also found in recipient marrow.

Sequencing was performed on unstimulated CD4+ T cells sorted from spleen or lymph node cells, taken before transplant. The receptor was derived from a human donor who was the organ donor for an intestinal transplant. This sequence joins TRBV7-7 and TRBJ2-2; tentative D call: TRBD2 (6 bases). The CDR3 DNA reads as TGTGCTAGCAGCTTTCGGGGGTGCGGGGAGCTGTTTTTT. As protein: CASSFRGCGELFF.